This T cell receptor beta chain derives from a study of blood T cell repertoires in COVID-19. Study in general: The analysed material was cDNA or gDNA that came from T cells, B-cell-depleted T cells, or PBMCs.

Original processing methods: Amplified reference gene primers provided the basis for estimating nucleated cell counts. Measured with immunoSEQ multiplex PCR; TCRdb has only the in-frame clones, and not every one. V, J and clone size are those of that table, while D and trimming were read from the DNA. The sample lists 250,000 to 300,000 clones; more than 70% were seen once. Germline V CDR1 and CDR2: LGHNA, YNFKEQ. Unmatched junction bases numbered 3, after V lost 0 bases and J lost 8 bases. The CDR3 covers 15 residues. The sequenced sample consisted of peripheral blood. V is TRBV4-2 and J is TRBJ2-1, with 11 bases that match TRBD2. This receptor was taken from a woman under 40 with COVID-19, enrolled during active disease. CDR3 bases: TGTGCCAGCAGCCAAGAGCTAGCGGGAGGCGATGAGCAGTTCTTC. Translated, it gives CASSQELAGGDEQFF.